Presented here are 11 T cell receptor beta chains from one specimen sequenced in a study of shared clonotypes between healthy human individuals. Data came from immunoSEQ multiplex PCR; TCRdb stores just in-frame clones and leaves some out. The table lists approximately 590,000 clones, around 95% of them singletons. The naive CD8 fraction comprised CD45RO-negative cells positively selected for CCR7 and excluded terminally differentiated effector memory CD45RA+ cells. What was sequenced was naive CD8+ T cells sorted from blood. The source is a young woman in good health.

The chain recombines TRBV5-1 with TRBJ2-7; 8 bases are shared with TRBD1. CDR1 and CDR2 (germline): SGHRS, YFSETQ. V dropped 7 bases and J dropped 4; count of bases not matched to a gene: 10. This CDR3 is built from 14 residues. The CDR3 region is CASGRTGNPYEQYF. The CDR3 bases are TGCGCCAGCGGGAGGACAGGGAACCCTTACGAGCAGTACTTC.

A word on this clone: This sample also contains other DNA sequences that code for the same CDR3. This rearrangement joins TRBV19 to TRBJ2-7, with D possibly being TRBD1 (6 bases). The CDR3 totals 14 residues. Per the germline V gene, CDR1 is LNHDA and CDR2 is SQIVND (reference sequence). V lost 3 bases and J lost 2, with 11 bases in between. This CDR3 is CASSIGRGAYEQYF. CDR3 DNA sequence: TGTGCCAGTAGTATCGGCAGGGGAGCCTACGAGCAGTACTTC. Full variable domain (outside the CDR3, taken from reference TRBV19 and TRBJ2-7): DGGITQSPKYLFRKEGQNVTLSCEQNLNHDAMYWYRQDPGQGLRLIYYSQIVNDFQKGDIAEGYSVSREKKESFPLTVTSAQKNPTAFYLCASSIGRGAYEQYFGPGTRLTVT.

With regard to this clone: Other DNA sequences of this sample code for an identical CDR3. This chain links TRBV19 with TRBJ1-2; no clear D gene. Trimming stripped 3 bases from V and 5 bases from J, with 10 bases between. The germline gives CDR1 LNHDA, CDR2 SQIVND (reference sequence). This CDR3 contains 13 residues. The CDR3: CASSIGRTYGYTF. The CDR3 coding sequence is TGTGCCAGTAGTATTGGACGGACTTATGGCTACACCTTC. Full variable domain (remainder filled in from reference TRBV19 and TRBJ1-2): DGGITQSPKYLFRKEGQNVTLSCEQNLNHDAMYWYRQDPGQGLRLIYYSQIVNDFQKGDIAEGYSVSREKKESFPLTVTSAQKNPTAFYLCASSIGRTYGYTFGSGTRLTVV.

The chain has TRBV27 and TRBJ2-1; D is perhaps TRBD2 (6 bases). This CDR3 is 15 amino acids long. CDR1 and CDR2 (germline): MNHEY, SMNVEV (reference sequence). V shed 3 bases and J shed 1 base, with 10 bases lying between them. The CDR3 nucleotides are TGTGCCAGCAGTTTGCCGGGACTTTCCTACAATGAGCAGTTCTTC. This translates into CASSLPGLSYNEQFF.

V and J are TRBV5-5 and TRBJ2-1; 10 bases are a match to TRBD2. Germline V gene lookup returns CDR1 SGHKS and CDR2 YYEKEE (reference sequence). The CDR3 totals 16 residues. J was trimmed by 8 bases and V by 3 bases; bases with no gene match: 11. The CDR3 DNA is TGTGCCAGCAGCTCCTACCCTAGCGGGAGCGTCGATGAGCAGTTCTTC. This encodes CASSSYPSGSVDEQFF.

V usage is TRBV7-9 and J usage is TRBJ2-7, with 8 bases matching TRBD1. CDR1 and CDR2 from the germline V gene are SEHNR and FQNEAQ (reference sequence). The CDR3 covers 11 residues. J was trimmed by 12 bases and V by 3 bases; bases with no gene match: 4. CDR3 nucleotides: TGTGCCAGCAGCTTGGGACAGGTTCGGTACTTC. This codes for CASSLGQVRYF. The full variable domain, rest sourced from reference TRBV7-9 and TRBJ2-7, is DTGVSQNPRHKITKRGQNVTFRCDPISEHNRLYWYRQTLGQGPEFLTYFQNEAQLEKSRLLSDRFSAERPKGSFSTLEIQRTEQGDSAMYLCASSLGQVRYFGPGTRLTVT.

The CDR3 sequence is CASSLRQGYVYGYTF. The CDR3 DNA follows: TGTGCCAGCAGCTTGCGGCAGGGGTACGTCTATGGCTACACCTTC. The chain uses TRBV5-6 and TRBJ1-2, with D perhaps matching TRBD1 (6 bases). CDR1 is SGHDT and CDR2 is YYEEEE in the germline V gene. The CDR3 loop spans 15 amino acids. V lost 1 base and J 4 bases, leaving 14 bases between the germline ends.

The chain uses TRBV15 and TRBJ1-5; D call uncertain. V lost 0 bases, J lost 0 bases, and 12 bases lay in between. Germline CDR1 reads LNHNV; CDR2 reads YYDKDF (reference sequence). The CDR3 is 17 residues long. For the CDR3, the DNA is TGTGCCACCAGCAGAGATCGAACCGCCTATAGCAATCAGCCCCAGCATTTT. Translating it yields CATSRDRTAYSNQPQHF. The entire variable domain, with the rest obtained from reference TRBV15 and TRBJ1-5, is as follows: DAMVIQNPRYQVTQFGKPVTLSCSQTLNHNVMYWYQQKSSQAPKLLFHYYDKDFNNEADTPDNFQSRRPNTSFCFLDIRSPGLGDTAMYLCATSRDRTAYSNQPQHFGDGTRLSIL.

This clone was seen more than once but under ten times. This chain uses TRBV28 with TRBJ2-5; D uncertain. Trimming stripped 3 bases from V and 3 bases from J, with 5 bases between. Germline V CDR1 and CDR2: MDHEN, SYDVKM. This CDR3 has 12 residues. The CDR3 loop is CASSLVEETQYF. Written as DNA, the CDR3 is TGTGCCAGCAGTTTGGTTGAAGAGACCCAGTACTTC.

CDR3 nucleotide sequence: TGTGCCAGCAGCCTGGTTGGGGAAGCTTTCTTT. As protein: CASSLVGEAFF. The chain couples TRBV5-8 to TRBJ1-1; D is unclear. Deletions cut 4 bases from V and 8 bases from J, with 9 bases between. The CDR3 contains 11 residues. CDR1 and CDR2 (germline): SGHTS, YDEGEE.

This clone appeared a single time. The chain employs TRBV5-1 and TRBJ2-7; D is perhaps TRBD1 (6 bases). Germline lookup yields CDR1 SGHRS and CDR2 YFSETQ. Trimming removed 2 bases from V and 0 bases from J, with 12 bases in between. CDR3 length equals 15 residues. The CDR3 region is CASSLDRPISYEQYF. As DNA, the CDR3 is TGCGCCAGCAGCTTAGACAGGCCCATCTCCTACGAGCAGTACTTC.